The clone carrying this TCR beta chain appeared a few times. Its specificity is unknown. The data stem from a study of blood T cells in healthy people across ages. Looking at the study overall: In model experiments, template switching was able to capture about one barcoded beta molecule for every two T cells that were present.

A second PCR, run for roughly 7 to 11 cycles, used a sample-barcoded 5' primer plus a J-beta primer mix. Via MiXCR, TCRdb re-called the 5' RACE reads, giving one row per CDR3 protein. The sample yields about a million distinct CDR3 sequences, around 48% seen once. General study points: Per million T cells, the diversity of TCR beta decreased roughly linearly as age advanced.

Looked up from germline, CDR1 is MNHNS and CDR2 is SASEGT. Trimming cost V 8 bases and J 1 base, with 9 bases left between them. This CDR3 has 14 amino acids. Peripheral blood from each donor was collected in a volume of about 10 milliliters. Total RNA extracted from each sample amounted to at least 6 micrograms. The chain joins TRBV6-1 to TRBJ1-6; D is uncertain. The source material was blood. This sequence was found in a man younger than 45 in good health. The CDR3 loop reads CASGGRSYNSPLHF. As DNA, the CDR3 is TGTGCCAGCGGAGGACGGTCCTATAATTCACCCCTCCACTTT.